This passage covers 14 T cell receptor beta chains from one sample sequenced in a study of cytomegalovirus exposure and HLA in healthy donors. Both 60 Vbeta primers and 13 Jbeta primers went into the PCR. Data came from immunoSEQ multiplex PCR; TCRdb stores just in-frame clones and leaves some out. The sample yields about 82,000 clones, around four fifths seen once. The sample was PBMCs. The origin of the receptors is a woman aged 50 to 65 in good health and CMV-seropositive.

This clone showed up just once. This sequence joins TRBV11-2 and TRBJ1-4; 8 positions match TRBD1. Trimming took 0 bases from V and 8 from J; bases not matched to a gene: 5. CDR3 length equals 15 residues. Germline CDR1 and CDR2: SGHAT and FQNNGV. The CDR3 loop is CASSLEGAGGEKLFF. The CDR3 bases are TGTGCCAGCAGCTTAGAAGGGGCAGGGGGCGAAAAACTGTTTTTT.

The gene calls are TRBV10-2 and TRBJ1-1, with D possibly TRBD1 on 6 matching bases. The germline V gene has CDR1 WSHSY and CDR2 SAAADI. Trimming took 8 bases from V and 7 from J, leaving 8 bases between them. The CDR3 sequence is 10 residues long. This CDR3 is CASLQGEAFF. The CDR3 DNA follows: TGCGCCAGCTTACAGGGTGAAGCTTTCTTT.

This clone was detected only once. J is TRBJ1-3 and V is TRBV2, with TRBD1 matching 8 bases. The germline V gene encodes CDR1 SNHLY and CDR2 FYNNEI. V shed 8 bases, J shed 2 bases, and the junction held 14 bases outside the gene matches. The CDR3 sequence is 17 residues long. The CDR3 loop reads CASWDRQRGTPGNTIYF. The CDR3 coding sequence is TGTGCCAGCTGGGACAGGCAAAGGGGGACCCCTGGAAACACCATATATTTT.

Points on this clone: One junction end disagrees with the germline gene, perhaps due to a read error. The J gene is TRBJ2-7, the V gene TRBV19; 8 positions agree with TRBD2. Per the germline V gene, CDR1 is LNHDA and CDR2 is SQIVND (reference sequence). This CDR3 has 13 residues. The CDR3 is CASSTGGPYEQYF. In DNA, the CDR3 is TGTGCCAGCAGTACGGGAGGGCCTTACGAGCAGTACTTC.

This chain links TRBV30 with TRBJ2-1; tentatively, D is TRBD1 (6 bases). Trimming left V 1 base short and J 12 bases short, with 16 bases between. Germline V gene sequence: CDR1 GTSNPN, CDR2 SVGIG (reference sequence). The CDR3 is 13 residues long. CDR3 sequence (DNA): TGTGCCTGGAGTGCAGCCCCGGAAGGGGGGCAGTTCTTC. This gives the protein CAWSAAPEGGQFF.

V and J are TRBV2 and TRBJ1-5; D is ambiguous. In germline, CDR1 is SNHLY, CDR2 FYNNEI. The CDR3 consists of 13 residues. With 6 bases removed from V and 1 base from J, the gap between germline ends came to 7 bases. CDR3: CASRQFSNQPQHF. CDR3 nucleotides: TGTGCCAGCAGACAGTTCAGCAATCAGCCCCAGCATTTT.

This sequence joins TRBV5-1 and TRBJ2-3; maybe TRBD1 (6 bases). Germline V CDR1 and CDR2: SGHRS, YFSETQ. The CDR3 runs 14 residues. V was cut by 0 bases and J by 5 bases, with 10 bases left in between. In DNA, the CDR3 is TGCGCCAGCAGCTTGGAGGGGGTGGGAGATACGCAGTATTTT. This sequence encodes CASSLEGVGDTQYF. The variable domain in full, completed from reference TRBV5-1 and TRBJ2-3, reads KAGVTQTPRYLIKTRGQQVTLSCSPISGHRSVSWYQQTPGQGLQFLFEYFSETQRNKGNFPGRFSGRQFSNSRSEMNVSTLELGDSALYLCASSLEGVGDTQYFGPGTRLTVL.

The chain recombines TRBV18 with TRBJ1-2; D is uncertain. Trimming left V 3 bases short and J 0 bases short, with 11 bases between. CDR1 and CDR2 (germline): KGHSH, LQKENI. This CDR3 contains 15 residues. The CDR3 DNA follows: TGTGCCAGCTCACCGGAGGGCGCGGCTAACTATGGCTACACCTTC. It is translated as CASSPEGAANYGYTF.

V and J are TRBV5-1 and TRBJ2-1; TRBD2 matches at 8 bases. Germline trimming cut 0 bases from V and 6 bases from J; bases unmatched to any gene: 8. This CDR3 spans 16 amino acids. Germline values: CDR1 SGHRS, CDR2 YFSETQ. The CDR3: CASSLGGRPDLNEQFF. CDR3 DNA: TGCGCCAGCAGCTTGGGCGGGAGGCCAGACCTCAATGAGCAGTTCTTC.

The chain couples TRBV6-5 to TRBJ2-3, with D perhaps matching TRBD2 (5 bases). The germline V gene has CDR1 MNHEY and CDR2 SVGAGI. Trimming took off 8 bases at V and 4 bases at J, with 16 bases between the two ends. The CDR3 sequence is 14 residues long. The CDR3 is CASREAPRADTQYF. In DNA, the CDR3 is TGTGCCAGCCGGGAAGCTCCACGTGCAGATACGCAGTATTTT.

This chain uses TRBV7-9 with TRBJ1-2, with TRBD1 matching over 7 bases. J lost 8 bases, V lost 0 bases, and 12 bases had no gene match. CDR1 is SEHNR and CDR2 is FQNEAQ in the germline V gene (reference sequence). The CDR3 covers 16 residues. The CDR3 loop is CASSLAIGTVFPGYTF. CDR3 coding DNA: TGTGCCAGCAGCTTAGCGATAGGGACAGTATTTCCCGGCTACACCTTC. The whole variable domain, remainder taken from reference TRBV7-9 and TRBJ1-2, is DTGVSQNPRHKITKRGQNVTFRCDPISEHNRLYWYRQTLGQGPEFLTYFQNEAQLEKSRLLSDRFSAERPKGSFSTLEIQRTEQGDSAMYLCASSLAIGTVFPGYTFGSGTRLTVV.

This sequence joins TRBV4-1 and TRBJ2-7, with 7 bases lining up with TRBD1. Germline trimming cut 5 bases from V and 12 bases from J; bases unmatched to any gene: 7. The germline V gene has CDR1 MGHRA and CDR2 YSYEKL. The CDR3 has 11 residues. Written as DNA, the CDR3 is TGCGCCAGCAGCTCCACAGGGGAATTGTACTTC. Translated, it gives CASSSTGELYF.

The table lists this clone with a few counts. CDR3 bases: TGTGCCAGCAGCCAAGATATAAGTCCGGGGTACTCCTACGAGCAGTACTTC. Protein: CASSQDISPGYSYEQYF. The chain combines TRBV14 with TRBJ2-7, with a tentative D call TRBD2 (5 bases). V was shortened by 0 bases and J by 0 bases, with 15 bases between the two germline ends. CDR1 is SGHDN, CDR2 FVKESK, per germline. This CDR3 region has 17 residues.

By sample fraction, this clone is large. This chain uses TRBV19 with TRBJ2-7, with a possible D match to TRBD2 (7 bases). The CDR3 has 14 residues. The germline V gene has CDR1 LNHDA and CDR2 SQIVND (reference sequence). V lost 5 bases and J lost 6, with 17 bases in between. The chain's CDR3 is CASSQDLRGGEQYF. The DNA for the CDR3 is TGTGCCAGTAGTCAGGATCTTAGGGGGGGCGAGCAGTACTTC.